Included here is one T cell receptor (beta chain) sequence, with context. TCRdb re-called the 5' RACE reads with MiXCR, one entry per CDR3 protein. The profile shows approximately 1.8 million distinct CDR3 sequences, about 32% of them singletons. This specimen belongs to a study of identical twins. Germline V gene sequence: CDR1 SGHTA, CDR2 FQGNSA. V shed 1 base and J shed 1 base, with 13 bases lying between them. This CDR3 contains 17 residues. The J gene is TRBJ2-2, the V gene TRBV7-2; D gene unclear. Sequencing was carried out using cord blood. This clonotype originated in a newborn girl in good health. CDR3 coding DNA: TGTGCCAGCAGCTTAGTCTGGGTAGGGCGGAACACCGGGGAGCTGTTTTTT. It yields the protein CASSLVWVGRNTGELFF. Combining the CDR3 with reference TRBV7-2 and TRBJ2-2 gives the whole variable domain GAGVSQSPSNKVTEKGKDVELRCDPISGHTALYWYRQSLGQGLEFLIYFQGNSAPDKSGLPSDRFSAERTGGSVSTLTIQRTQQEDSAVYLCASSLVWVGRNTGELFFGEGSRLTVL.